A selection of T cell receptor beta chains follows, all from one sample in a study of blood T cell repertoires in COVID-19. The method was immunoSEQ multiplex PCR; TCRdb's version includes in-frame clones alone and lacks a portion of them. The table includes 390,000 or so clones, 75% to 90% detected once. Sequenced sample: PBMCs or T cells enriched from blood (not recorded which). All receptors come from a man aged 18 to 35 who had recovered from COVID-19. Each CDR3 is given with its conserved first and last residue. D genes are given only for firm matches. Part of the rows lack a size; the others show once, few, many or a class for expanded clones.

clone size: -; D gene: -; J gene: TRBJ1-1; V gene: TRBV19; CDR3 DNA: TGTGCCAGTAGTAAGATTAACCTTGGACACCTAAAGAACACTGAAGCTTTCTTT; CDR3 protein: CASSKINLGHLKNTEAFF
clone size: -; D gene: -; J gene: TRBJ1-5; V gene: TRBV12-3/TRBV12-4; CDR3 DNA: TGTGCCAGCAGTCGGACACCCCAGCAGCCCCAGCATTTT; CDR3 protein: CASSRTPQQPQHF
clone size: once; D gene: -; J gene: TRBJ2-3; V gene: TRBV6-6; CDR3 DNA: TGTGCCAGCAGTTACTCGAATGGCGGTAGCACAGATACGCAGTATTTT; CDR3 protein: CASSYSNGGSTDTQYF
clone size: -; D gene: -; J gene: TRBJ2-7; V gene: TRBV4-2; CDR3 DNA: TGTGCCAGCAGCCAAACAGTGACCATTTCCTACGAGCAGTACTTC; CDR3 protein: CASSQTVTISYEQYF
clone size: -; D gene: TRBD1; J gene: TRBJ2-7; V gene: TRBV9; CDR3 DNA: TGTGCCAGCAGCCCGCAGGGACAGTCGGCGGTAAACGAGCAGTACTTC; CDR3 protein: CASSPQGQSAVNEQYF
clone size: -; D gene: -; J gene: TRBJ2-2; V gene: TRBV5-8; CDR3 DNA: TGTGCCAGCACCCTTGGCTCCGGGGAGCTGTTTTTT; CDR3 protein: CASTLGSGELFF
clone size: -; D gene: -; J gene: TRBJ2-2; V gene: TRBV2; CDR3 DNA: TGTGCCAGCAGTGACGGACTTTACGGGGAGCTGTTTTTT; CDR3 protein: CASSDGLYGELFF
clone size: -; D gene: -; J gene: TRBJ1-2; V gene: TRBV11-1; CDR3 DNA: TGTGCCAGCAGCTTAACACAGCTAAACTATGGCTACACCTTC; CDR3 protein: CASSLTQLNYGYTF
clone size: once; D gene: TRBD1; J gene: TRBJ1-3; V gene: TRBV18; CDR3 DNA: TGTGCCAGCTCACAGACAGGGGGTCTGACTGGAAACACCATATATTTT; CDR3 protein: CASSQTGGLTGNTIYF
clone size: -; D gene: -; J gene: TRBJ2-7; V gene: TRBV28; CDR3 DNA: TGTGCCAGCAGTGGGGCCCGTTCCTACGAGCAGTACTTC; CDR3 protein: CASSGARSYEQYF
clone size: -; D gene: -; J gene: TRBJ2-2; V gene: TRBV7-9; CDR3 DNA: TGTGCCAGCAGCTTAGCCAGGGAGGCCGGGGAGCTGTTTTTT; CDR3 protein: CASSLAREAGELFF
clone size: -; D gene: -; J gene: TRBJ2-1; V gene: TRBV29-1; CDR3 DNA: TGCAGCACAGAAGTGGGTATGCTTTACAATGAGCAGTTCTTC; CDR3 protein: CSTEVGMLYNEQFF
clone size: -; D gene: -; J gene: TRBJ1-1; V gene: TRBV28; CDR3 DNA: TGTGCCAGCAGTCCGGGACACAAAAGGAACACTGAAGCTTTCTTT; CDR3 protein: CASSPGHKRNTEAFF
clone size: -; D gene: TRBD1; J gene: TRBJ1-6; V gene: TRBV3-1/TRBV3-2; CDR3 DNA: TGTGCCAGCAGTCGGGACAGGGGAACTTACAACTCACCCCTCCACTTT; CDR3 protein: CASSRDRGTYNSPLHF
clone size: -; D gene: -; J gene: TRBJ2-7; V gene: TRBV7-9; CDR3 DNA: TGTGCCAGCAGCCCGTCAACTGGGAGAGGGCCCTACGAGCAGTACTTC; CDR3 protein: CASSPSTGRGPYEQYF
clone size: -; D gene: -; J gene: TRBJ2-1; V gene: TRBV19; CDR3 DNA: TGTGCCAGTAGTCGGCAGGGCCTCTACAATGAGCAGTTCTTC; CDR3 protein: CASSRQGLYNEQFF
clone size: medium-sized; D gene: TRBD2; J gene: TRBJ2-7; V gene: TRBV10-3; CDR3 DNA: TGTGCCATCAGAAATAGCGGGAGGGCCTACGAGCAGTACTTC; CDR3 protein: CAIRNSGRAYEQYF
clone size: once; D gene: -; J gene: TRBJ1-2; V gene: TRBV11-2; CDR3 DNA: TGTGCCAGCAGCTTAGCTGGGCCCCTCCGGGGATATGGCTACACCTTC; CDR3 protein: CASSLAGPLRGYGYTF
clone size: -; D gene: -; J gene: TRBJ2-1; V gene: TRBV12-3/TRBV12-4; CDR3 DNA: TGTGCCAGCAGTTCCAGGGATAATGAGCAGTTCTTC; CDR3 protein: CASSSRDNEQFF
clone size: -; D gene: -; J gene: TRBJ2-7; V gene: TRBV9; CDR3 DNA: TGTGCCAGCAGCGGGCCTCCCTCCTACGAGCAGTACTTC; CDR3 protein: CASSGPPSYEQYF
clone size: -; D gene: -; J gene: TRBJ1-1; V gene: TRBV29-1; CDR3 DNA: TGCAGCGTTGTATTCCGGTGGGGAGCTGAAGCTTTCTTT; CDR3 protein: CSVVFRWGAEAFF
clone size: -; D gene: TRBD1; J gene: TRBJ1-1; V gene: TRBV29-1; CDR3 DNA: TGCAGCGTGAGATCCCCGGGACAGGGGTCGAGCTGGGAAGCTTTCTTT; CDR3 protein: CSVRSPGQGSSWEAFF
clone size: -; D gene: TRBD2; J gene: TRBJ2-3; V gene: TRBV18; CDR3 DNA: TGTGCCAGCTCACCTAGCGGGGCCACAGATACGCAGTATTTT; CDR3 protein: CASSPSGATDTQYF
clone size: -; D gene: TRBD1; J gene: TRBJ2-1; V gene: TRBV7-6; CDR3 DNA: TGTGCCAGCAGCTCGCCGGACAGGGAGTTCAACAATGAGCAGTTCTTC; CDR3 protein: CASSSPDREFNNEQFF
clone size: -; D gene: -; J gene: TRBJ1-5; V gene: TRBV7-2; CDR3 DNA: TGTGCCAGCAGCCAAACTCTTGTGGGCAATCAGCCCCAGCATTTT; CDR3 protein: CASSQTLVGNQPQHF